This T cell receptor (beta chain) originates from a study of blood T cell repertoires in COVID-19. Study summary: Samples came from the United States, Italy and Spain, spanning acute and convalescent COVID-19.

V lost 5 bases, J lost 8 bases, and 9 bases lay in between. CDR3 length: 11 residues. Germline V gene data show CDR1 as MDHEN and CDR2 as SYDVKM. Individuals drawn from around 25 US areas were about 18 to 100 years old. Recovered Cohort 3 donors showed two negative PCRs, clearance, or symptom resolution. The assay was immunoSEQ multiplex PCR, and TCRdb's table has in-frame clones only and misses some. This repertoire shows 250,000 or so clones, 84% found once; its top ten account for 3.4%. Sequencing input: PBMCs or T cells enriched from blood (not recorded which). This TCR was recovered from a man aged 45 to 65 who had recovered from COVID-19. This chain links TRBV28 with TRBJ1-1; D is unclear. The CDR3: CASSMTSEAFF. Here the CDR3 DNA reads TGTGCCAGCAGTATGACTTCAGAAGCTTTCTTT.